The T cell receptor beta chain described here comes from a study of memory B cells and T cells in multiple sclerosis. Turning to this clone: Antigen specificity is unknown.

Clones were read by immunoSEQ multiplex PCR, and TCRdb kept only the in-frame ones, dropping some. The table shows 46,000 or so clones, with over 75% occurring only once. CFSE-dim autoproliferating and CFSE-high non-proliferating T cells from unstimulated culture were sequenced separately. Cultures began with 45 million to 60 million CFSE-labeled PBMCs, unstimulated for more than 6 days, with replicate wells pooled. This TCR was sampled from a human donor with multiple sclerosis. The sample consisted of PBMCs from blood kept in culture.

The CDR3 protein is CASSLDRDFYGYTF. The CDR3 region has the DNA TGTGCCAGCTCACTGGACCGGGACTTCTATGGCTACACCTTC. The rearrangement uses TRBV18 and TRBJ1-2; weak D call: TRBD1 (5 bases). Trimming removed 4 bases from V and 4 bases from J, with 13 bases in between. The CDR3 is 14 residues long. Germline V gives CDR1 KGHSH, CDR2 LQKENI.